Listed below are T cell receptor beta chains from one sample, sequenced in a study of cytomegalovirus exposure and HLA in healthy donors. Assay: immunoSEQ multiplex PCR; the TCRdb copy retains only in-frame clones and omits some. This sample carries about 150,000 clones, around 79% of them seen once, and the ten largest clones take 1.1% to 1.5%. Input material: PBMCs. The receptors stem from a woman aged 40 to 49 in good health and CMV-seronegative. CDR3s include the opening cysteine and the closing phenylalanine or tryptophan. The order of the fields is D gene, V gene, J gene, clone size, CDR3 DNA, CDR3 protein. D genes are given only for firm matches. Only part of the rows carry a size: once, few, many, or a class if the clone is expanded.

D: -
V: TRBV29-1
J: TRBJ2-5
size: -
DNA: TGCAGCGTTGTGCGTGAGACCCAGTACTTC
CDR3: CSVVRETQYF

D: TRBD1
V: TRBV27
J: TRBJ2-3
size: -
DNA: TGTGCCAGCAGTTTGGCAGACAGGGAGATAGATACGCAGTATTTT
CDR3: CASSLADREIDTQYF

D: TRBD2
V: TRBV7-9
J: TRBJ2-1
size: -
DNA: TGTGCCAGCAGCTTAGGTGTGATCAGCGGGGGGGGCCGAGGGGATGAGCAGTTCTTC
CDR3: CASSLGVISGGGRGDEQFF

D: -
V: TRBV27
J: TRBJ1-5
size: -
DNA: TGTGCCAGTTGGACCGAGCGGAGCAATCAGCCCCAGCATTTT
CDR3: CASWTERSNQPQHF

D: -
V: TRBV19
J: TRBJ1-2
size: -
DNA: TGTGCCAGTAGTGCCCGGACTGTTACCACGTTTAACTATGGCTACACCTTC
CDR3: CASSARTVTTFNYGYTF

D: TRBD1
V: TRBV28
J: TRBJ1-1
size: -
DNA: TGTGCCAGCACCCTCACAGGGGGCACTGAAGCTTTCTTT
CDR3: CASTLTGGTEAFF

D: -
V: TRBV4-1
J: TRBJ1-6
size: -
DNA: TGCGCCAGCAGCCTCCGTCCGACAGCGAGCTCCTATAATTCACCCCTCCACTTT
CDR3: CASSLRPTASSYNSPLHF

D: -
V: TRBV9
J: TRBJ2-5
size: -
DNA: TGTGCCAGCAGCGTAGGGGTTGGGGGGGCCAGAGGAGAGACCCAGTACTTC
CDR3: CASSVGVGGARGETQYF

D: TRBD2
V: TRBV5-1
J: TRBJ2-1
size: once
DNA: TGCGCCAGCAGCTTGGGTTCTAGCGGGGGGTTAAGCTCCTACAATGAGCAGTTCTTC
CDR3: CASSLGSSGGLSSYNEQFF

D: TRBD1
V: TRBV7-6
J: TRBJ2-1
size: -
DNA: TGTGCCAGCAGCTTACAGTGGGGGACAGGGTCCTACAATGAGCAGTTCTTC
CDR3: CASSLQWGTGSYNEQFF

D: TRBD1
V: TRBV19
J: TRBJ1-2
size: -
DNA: TGTGCCAGTAGTGGGACAGGACCGCTTATCTATGGCTACACCTTC
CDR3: CASSGTGPLIYGYTF

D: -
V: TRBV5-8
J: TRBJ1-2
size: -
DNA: TGTGCCAGCAGCTTGGGACAGGACATTGGCTACACCTTC
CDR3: CASSLGQDIGYTF

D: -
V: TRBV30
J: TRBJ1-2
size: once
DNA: TGTGCCTGGAGATTGAGACAGCTCTATGGCTACACCTTC
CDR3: CAWRLRQLYGYTF

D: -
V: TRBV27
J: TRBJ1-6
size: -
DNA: TGTGCCAGCAGCCACCGGGACACCTTCTATAATTCACCCCTCCACTTT
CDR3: CASSHRDTFYNSPLHF

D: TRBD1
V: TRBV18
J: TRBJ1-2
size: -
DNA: TGTGCCAGCTCACCCTCGACAGGGGAGTTTTATGGCTACACCTTC
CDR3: CASSPSTGEFYGYTF

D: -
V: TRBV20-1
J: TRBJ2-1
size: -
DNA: TGCAGTGCCCGACTAGGGGAGCAGTTCTTC
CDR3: CSARLGEQFF

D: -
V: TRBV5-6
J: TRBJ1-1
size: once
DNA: TGTGCCAGTATCTTTTGGACAGCCCTCATGAACACTGAAGCTTTCTTT
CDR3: CASIFWTALMNTEAFF

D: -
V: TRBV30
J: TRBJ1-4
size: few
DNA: TGTGCCTGGAGTGTAAGCATGTGGGAAAAACTGTTTTTT
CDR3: CAWSVSMWEKLFF

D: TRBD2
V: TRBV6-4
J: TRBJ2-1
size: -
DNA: TGTGCCAGCAGCCGTCGGGGCGGGGGGCTGGGCGATGAGCAGTTCTTC
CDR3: CASSRRGGGLGDEQFF

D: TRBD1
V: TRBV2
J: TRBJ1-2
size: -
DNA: TGTGCCAGCAGTGAAGGGACAGGAGGCTATGGCTACACCTTC
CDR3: CASSEGTGGYGYTF

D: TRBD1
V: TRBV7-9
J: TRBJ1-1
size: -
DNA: TGTGCCAGCAGCTTAAGCGACAGGGTGGGACAAGCTTTCTTT
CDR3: CASSLSDRVGQAFF

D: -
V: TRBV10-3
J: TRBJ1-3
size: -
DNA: TGTGCCACCAGCGGGGCTGGAAACACCATATATTTT
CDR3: CATSGAGNTIYF

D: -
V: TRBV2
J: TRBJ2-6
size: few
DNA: TGTGCCAGCAGTCACACATCTGGGGCCAACGTCCTGACTTTC
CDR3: CASSHTSGANVLTF

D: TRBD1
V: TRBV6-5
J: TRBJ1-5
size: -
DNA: TGTGCCAGCAGTAGAGAACAGGGGATGGAGCCCCAGCATTTT
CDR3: CASSREQGMEPQHF

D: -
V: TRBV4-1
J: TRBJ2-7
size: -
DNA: TGCGCCAGCAGCCAAGACCCAGGGGCCACCCGCTCCTACGAGCAGTACTTC
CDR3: CASSQDPGATRSYEQYF

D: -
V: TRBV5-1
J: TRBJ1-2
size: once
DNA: TGCGCCAGCAGCTTGGGGTCAGTCTATGGCTACACCTTC
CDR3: CASSLGSVYGYTF

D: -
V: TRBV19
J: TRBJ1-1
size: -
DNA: TGTGCCAGTAGTATTAGGGGCAGGGCGAACACTGAAGCTTTCTTT
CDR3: CASSIRGRANTEAFF

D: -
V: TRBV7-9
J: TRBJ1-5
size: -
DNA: TGTGCCAGCAGCTTAGTGGGTTCTGAAACGGGGTTTAATCAGCCCCAGCATTTT
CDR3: CASSLVGSETGFNQPQHF